Sequencing of this T cell receptor beta chain was carried out in a study of beta chain features in type 1 diabetes (dated by TCRdb to 2017 to 2018). Describing the broader study: No differences in mean age, gender distribution, total cell number or subset yield were found between patients and healthy donors. A total of roughly 98,000,000 sorted cells were examined across all samples, and a strong correlation was observed between cell number per subset and RNA yield. In the study, recently diagnosed type 1 diabetes patients and matched healthy donors were compared on the TCRB repertoires of their sorted circulating CD4+ T cell subsets. Whereas all 30 or so donors provided naive and central memory subsets, regulatory and stem cell-like memory subsets were isolated from just 8 patients and roughly 8 healthy donors. General study outcomes and caveats: Only small numbers of individuals were included in the HLA sub-analyses, which left unresolved whether HLA type had any influence on TCRB rearrangement. A moderate but significant shortening of TCRB CDR3 length was observed in type 1 diabetes patients in all four CD4+ subsets. The naive, central memory and regulatory TCRB repertoires appeared to resemble one another more closely among patients than among healthy donors. Shorter templates might be favored by PCR, yet because patient and control samples were amplified and corrected together, any such skew would affect both groups equally. Because cDNA was sequenced instead of genomic DNA, highly expressing activated cells could be over-represented, though the groups showed no difference in activation or CD3 levels. At VDJ recombination sites, patients with type 1 diabetes made fewer insertions and deleted more nucleotides, a pattern implying thymic rearrangement abnormalities.

This clone turned up a few times. Which antigen it targets is not known. No qualities accompany the bases; no much larger clone lies one base away. Each donor gave one peripheral blood draw, around 0.12 L on average, collected into heparinised tubes. Using a panel that included CD45RO, CCR7, CD25, CD127, CD95 and CD27, naive, central memory, regulatory and stem cell-like memory CD4+ T cells were sorted on a BD FACSAria II. All sorted populations exceeded 98% purity. PBMCs were isolated right away by Lymphoprep density gradient centrifugation and were stained directly, without culture. So that batch effects would be minimized, each experiment stained and sorted samples in pairs, pairing one healthy donor with one patient. All of the isolated RNA was reverse transcribed with the High Capacity cDNA Reverse Transcription Kit, so expressed TCRB transcripts were sequenced. Stem cell-like memory T cell samples underwent survey-depth immunoSEQ sequencing, averaging roughly 1 million total reads per sample. Sorted cells were lysed in RLT buffer and RNA was extracted with DNase-treated RNeasy Micro or Mini kits, depending on cell number. To prevent cross-contamination, each cell subset was processed individually, whereas patient and healthy donor samples were processed jointly. TCRB sequences were amplified from cDNA with the immunoSEQ multiplex PCR, producing 87-bp fragments spanning the CDR3 region. The amplicons were sequenced using the Illumina HiSeq platform. Under the source paper's analysis protocol: PCR bias was corrected computationally using synthetic template baselines, and reads within Hamming distance 2 were collapsed, with unmergeable singletons discarded. Reads were aligned against IMGT to assign V, D and J genes, CDR3 length and insertions or deletions at six rearrangement sites. Within each subset, clonotype counts were normalized to sorted cell number, after which true diversity and Gini coefficients were computed with the tcR R package. The overlap coefficient, calculated on TCRB nucleotide sequences, was used to quantify repertoire sharing. The table comes from immuneACCESS by way of TCRdb, which keeps in-frame sequences with V and J called. Part of the clones is missing from these tables; in studies checked, under half for an unresolved V gene and the rest for unknown reasons. Clone size and V and J calls were adopted from that table, with D and trimming inferred from the DNA. The sample yields 15,000 to 20,000 clones; approximately 50% were counted once. The ten top clones hold about 0.45% of the sample.

V and J are truncated by 5 bases and 1 base respectively, leaving an intervening sequence of 11 bases. From the germline V gene (reference sequence), CDR1 is MNHEY and CDR2 is SMNVEV. The CDR3 measures 14 amino acids from cysteine to phenylalanine. Just CDR3 DNA is preserved here, 42 bases in frame from base 1. The chain links TRBV27 with TRBJ1-1; D gene: possibly TRBD1, on 6 matching bases. The clonotype comes from a man between 18 and 29 years old in good health. Sequencing input: stem cell memory CD4+ T cells from blood. Per the publication, the cell subset or site label means: stem cell-like memory CD4+ T cells. The CDR3 here reads CASSPWGQNTEAFF. At the DNA level, the sequence is TGTGCCAGCAGTCCCTGGGGACAGAACACTGAAGCTTTCTTT.